Presented here are 18 T cell receptor beta chains from one specimen sequenced in a study of blood T cell repertoires in COVID-19. Assay used: immunoSEQ multiplex PCR; TCRdb lists only in-frame clones, some missing. Found here are 200,000 to 250,000 clones, 65% to 85% of them singletons; the top ten hold more than 2.5%. Sequencing was done on a sample of peripheral blood. The receptors derive from a woman in her 30s who had recovered from COVID-19.

The chain has TRBV7-8 and TRBJ1-2; 8 bases fit TRBD1. Trimming removed 5 bases from V and 4 bases from J; junction bases left unmatched: 6. This CDR3 comprises 14 residues. Germline-derived CDR1 and CDR2 are SGHVS and FQNEAQ. Here the CDR3 reads CASSGGTGSYGYTF. CDR3 sequence (DNA): TGTGCCAGCAGCGGGGGGACAGGTTCCTATGGCTACACCTTC.

The V and J genes are TRBV9 and TRBJ2-3; D is uncertain. V gave up 2 bases and J gave up 0 bases, with 4 bases separating them. This CDR3 comprises 13 residues. Germline V gene sequence: CDR1 SGDLS, CDR2 YYNGEE. The CDR3 loop is CASSVTSTDTQYF. DNA for the CDR3: TGTGCCAGCAGCGTGACTAGCACAGATACGCAGTATTTT.

The rearrangement uses TRBV5-4 and TRBJ2-1, with TRBD2 matching over 13 bases. The CDR3 covers 15 residues. Trimming cost V 4 bases and J 9 bases; bases outside gene matches: 7. Germline V gives CDR1 SGHNT, CDR2 YYREEE (reference sequence). As DNA, the CDR3 is TGTGCCAGCAGCAAGACTAGCGGGAGGAGGGTTGAGCAGTTCTTC. Amino acids: CASSKTSGRRVEQFF. The full variable domain, rest sourced from reference TRBV5-4 and TRBJ2-1, is ETGVTQSPTHLIKTRGQQVTLRCSSQSGHNTVSWYQQALGQGPQFIFQYYREEENGRGNFPPRFSGLQFPNYSSELNVNALELDDSALYLCASSKTSGRRVEQFFGPGTRLTVL.

This clone was detected only a few times. This chain connects TRBV10-1 to TRBJ2-4, with TRBD2 matching over 12 bases. V was pared by 2 bases and J by 8 bases, with 7 bases of the junction left unmatched. This CDR3 is 16 amino acids long. The germline CDR1 and CDR2 sequences are WNHNN and SYGVQD (reference sequence). This CDR3 is CASSETSGRMGDIQYF. The CDR3 DNA reads TGCGCCAGCAGTGAGACTAGCGGGAGGATGGGTGACATTCAGTACTTC.

The sample holds a few counts of this clone. The rearrangement uses TRBV2 and TRBJ1-2; maybe TRBD1 (6 bases). V was shortened by 11 bases and J by 4 bases, with 14 bases between the two germline ends. The CDR3 has 12 residues. CDR1 is SNHLY and CDR2 is FYNNEI in the germline V gene. The CDR3 DNA sequence: TGTGCCGGGCGGACAGCCCGCTATGGCTACACCTTC. Residues: CAGRTARYGYTF.

This chain uses TRBV27 with TRBJ1-5, with D hard to call. The CDR3 covers 15 residues. Germline V gene sequence: CDR1 MNHEY, CDR2 SMNVEV (reference sequence). Trimming cost V 5 bases and J 3 bases, with 14 bases left between them. CDR3 coding DNA: TGTGCCAGCAGTCCCCTCCCGAGGGACAATCAGCCCCAGCATTTT. It is translated as CASSPLPRDNQPQHF.

The rearrangement joins TRBV28 to TRBJ1-4; TRBD1 might be the D (5 bases). There are 15 residues in the CDR3. Trimming stripped 7 bases from V and 8 bases from J, with 20 bases between. Germline V gene sequence: CDR1 MDHEN, CDR2 SYDVKM. The CDR3 protein is CASTPGGAGREKLFF. DNA for the CDR3: TGTGCCAGCACCCCGGGCGGGGCAGGGAGGGAAAAACTGTTTTTT.

CDR3 loop: CATSRDRVGTGRQPQHF. In DNA form, the CDR3 reads TGTGCCACCAGCAGAGATCGGGTGGGAACAGGCCGGCAGCCCCAGCATTTT. The chain carries TRBV15 and TRBJ1-5; D may be TRBD1 (5 bases). In germline, CDR1 is LNHNV, CDR2 YYDKDF (reference sequence). V was shortened by 0 bases and J by 7 bases, with 19 bases between the two germline ends. The CDR3 has 17 amino acids.

The gene calls are TRBV7-3 and TRBJ2-1, with a tentative D call TRBD1 (6 bases). The germline gives CDR1 SGHTA, CDR2 FQGTGA. This CDR3 is built from 12 residues. Trimming cost V 2 bases and J 7 bases, with 6 bases left between them. The CDR3 here is CASSLQGNEQFF. The CDR3 DNA reads as TGTGCCAGCAGCTTACAGGGGAATGAGCAGTTCTTC.

The chain has TRBV29-1 and TRBJ2-2, with 8 bases fitting TRBD1. This CDR3 is 14 amino acids long. Germline V gene data show CDR1 as SQVTM and CDR2 as ANQGSEA. The ends lost 5 bases at V and 3 bases at J; junction bases unmatched: 5. This CDR3 is CSVSGGADTGELFF. For the CDR3, the DNA is TGCAGCGTTTCAGGGGGCGCCGACACCGGGGAGCTGTTTTTT.

The chain uses TRBV29-1 and TRBJ1-1; 9 bases are a match to TRBD1. Germline V CDR1 and CDR2: SQVTM, ANQGSEA. The CDR3 sequence is 14 residues long. Germline trimming cut 6 bases from V and 0 bases from J; bases unmatched to any gene: 5. CDR3 coding DNA: TGCAGCGTCCGGGACAGGGTGGTGAACACTGAAGCTTTCTTT. Amino acid sequence: CSVRDRVVNTEAFF.

CDR3 DNA: TGTGCCATCAGGGGACAGGTGGATAATTCACCCCTCCACTTT. Its protein product is CAIRGQVDNSPLHF. The chain uses TRBV10-3 and TRBJ1-6; 8 positions agree with TRBD1. Germline V gives CDR1 ENHRY, CDR2 SYGVKD. The CDR3 is made up of 14 amino acids. V shed 6 bases, J shed 5 bases, and the junction held 3 bases outside the gene matches.

V usage is TRBV5-1 and J usage is TRBJ2-7, with D possibly TRBD2 on 5 matching bases. Looked up from germline, CDR1 is SGHRS and CDR2 is YFSETQ. The CDR3 sequence is 13 residues long. Trimming took off 4 bases at V and 3 bases at J, with 11 bases between the two ends. The CDR3: CASSPSGGYEQYF. DNA of the CDR3: TGCGCCAGCAGCCCCAGCGGCGGCTACGAGCAGTACTTC.

This chain links TRBV7-2 with TRBJ2-7; the D is unclear. Germline lookup yields CDR1 SGHTA and CDR2 FQGNSA. The V end lost 5 bases, the J end lost 12 bases, and 11 bases lay between the germline ends. This CDR3 spans 10 amino acids. CDR3 amino acids: CASSPGLGYF. CDR3 bases: TGTGCCAGCAGCCCAGGCCTCGGGTACTTC.

This sequence joins TRBV5-1 and TRBJ2-5, with 15 bases lining up with TRBD2. V lost 9 bases to trimming and J lost 4 bases; unmatched junction nucleotides: 7. The CDR3 sequence is 15 residues long. CDR1 and CDR2 (germline): SGHRS, YFSETQ. This CDR3 reads CATRGLAGGGETQYF. CDR3 nucleotides: TGCGCCACCCGGGGACTAGCGGGAGGAGGAGAGACCCAGTACTTC.

This chain connects TRBV7-9 to TRBJ2-2, with TRBD1 identical over 11 bases. Trimming at V came to 5 bases and at J to 7 bases, leaving 12 bases not matched to a gene. Germline values: CDR1 SEHNR, CDR2 FQNEAQ (reference sequence). The CDR3 spans 17 residues. CDR3 DNA sequence: TGTGCCAGCAGCCCACCGTGGGACAGGGGGAAAGGCGGGGAGCTGTTTTTT. Translating it yields CASSPPWDRGKGGELFF.

The chain is built from TRBV9 and TRBJ1-1; D remains unclear. The CDR3 has 13 amino acids. The V and J ends lost 3 bases and 1 base respectively, with 7 bases between them. From germline, CDR1 is SGDLS and CDR2 YYNGEE. CDR3 nucleotide sequence: TGTGCCAGCAGCGAAGGGAGGAACACTGAAGCTTTCTTT. It is translated as CASSEGRNTEAFF.

The rearrangement joins TRBV6-5 to TRBJ2-1, with D possibly being TRBD2 (7 bases). The length of the CDR3 is 16 residues. Per germline, CDR1 MNHEY and CDR2 SVGAGI. Trimming took 4 bases from V and 0 from J, leaving 13 bases between them. Here the CDR3 reads CASSWRGGSSYNEQFF. In DNA form, the CDR3 reads TGTGCCAGCAGTTGGAGGGGGGGGAGCTCCTACAATGAGCAGTTCTTC.